This TCR beta chain is from a study of beta chain features in type 1 diabetes. Across the study: On cell yields, gender and age, patients and healthy donors were similar. Points from the study as a whole: In all four CD4+ subsets, TCRB CDR3 length was significantly, moderately reduced in type 1 diabetes. In comparison with healthy donors, patients had naive, central memory and Treg TCRB repertoires that appeared more similar. There was a possibility that cDNA sequencing over-represented cells with high TCR expression.

Details on this clone: Its antigen remains unidentified.

The authors reverse transcribed all of the isolated RNA, so sequencing captured expressed TCRB transcripts. Clones were read by immunoSEQ multiplex PCR, and TCRdb kept only the in-frame ones, dropping some. The repertoire holds approximately 260,000 clones, 24% seen once, with around 0.013% in the top ten. This CDR3 comprises 17 residues. CDR1 SGHAT and CDR2 FQDESV come from the germline V gene (reference sequence). V shed 3 bases, J shed 6 bases, and the junction held 10 bases outside the gene matches. Sequencing was carried out using naive CD4+ T cells from blood. The clonotype comes from a woman between 25 and 40 years old with type 1 diabetes. The rearrangement uses TRBV11-1 and TRBJ2-1; 11 nucleotides agree with TRBD2. The CDR3 bases are TGTGCCAGCAGCTTGGGCCCACTAGCGGGAGTGCCCAATGAGCAGTTCTTC. It codes for CASSLGPLAGVPNEQFF. The full variable domain, rest sourced from reference TRBV11-1 and TRBJ2-1, is EAEVAQSPRYKITEKSQAVAFWCDPISGHATLYWYRQILGQGPELLVQFQDESVVDDSQLPKDRFSAERLKGVDSTLKIQPAELGDSAMYLCASSLGPLAGVPNEQFFGPGTRLTVL.